Here is one T cell receptor beta chain with its context. Its target is unknown. This sample stems from a study of neoadjuvant anti-PD-1 for oral cavity cancer. For the study at large: Patients without progression got a fourth dose around day 43.

Time point indicated: after neoadjuvant nivolumab, at surgical resection. Germline CDR1 SGHDT, CDR2 YYEEEE. V shed 2 bases and J 12 bases; nucleotides not matched to a gene: 5. The CDR3 spans 12 residues. Sequencing was performed with immunoSEQ multiplex PCR; in TCRdb, only in-frame clones are kept and a portion is missing. Among over 65,000 clones listed, 80% to 90% were seen once. Whole-study results and caveats: With three patients per group, TCR findings need larger cohorts.

J is TRBJ2-1 and V is TRBV5-6, with 7 bases matching TRBD1. The sample in question was PBMCs, obtained after nivolumab (anti-PD-1) treatment. The source of this sequence is a person between 40 and 85 years old with oral cavity squamous cell carcinoma. The CDR3 reads CASSFGTVLQFF. The CDR3, as DNA: TGTGCCAGCAGCTTTGGGACAGTACTGCAGTTCTTC.